Listed below are T cell receptor beta chains from one sample, sequenced in a study of cytomegalovirus exposure and HLA in healthy donors. Repertoires were generated with immunoSEQ multiplex PCR, while TCRdb's copy carries only in-frame clones and drops some. The sample comprises almost 200,000 clones, roughly 77% of which are singletons, and approximately 0.4% rests with the top ten. The sample comprised PBMCs. The receptors were gathered from a male donor in good health and CMV-seropositive. The CDR3 runs from the conserved cysteine through the conserved F or W. A D gene is named only where the DNA matches it firmly. The listing skips clone size in some rows; elsewhere it reads once, few, many or a size class.

J,D,size,V,CDR3,DNA
TRBJ2-5,TRBD2,-,TRBV11-1,CASSLRGGGRETQYF,TGTGCCAGCAGCTTACGCGGGGGGGGGAGAGAGACCCAGTACTTC
TRBJ1-6,-,-,TRBV28,CASSLSLNRVNSPLHF,TGTGCCAGCAGTTTATCCCTTAACAGGGTTAATTCACCCCTCCACTTT
TRBJ2-1,TRBD1,-,TRBV18,CASSPQDRGRRDEQFF,TGTGCCAGCTCACCCCAAGACAGGGGCCGTCGCGATGAGCAGTTCTTC
TRBJ2-7,-,-,TRBV15,CATSRDKAKGNEQYF,TGTGCCACCAGCAGAGATAAGGCAAAGGGGAACGAGCAGTACTTC
TRBJ1-2,-,-,TRBV19,CASAETYLYGYTF,TGTGCCAGTGCGGAGACCTATCTTTATGGCTACACCTTC
TRBJ2-4,-,-,TRBV19,CASSPTVLGVGKNIQYF,TGTGCCAGTAGTCCCACAGTTTTAGGGGTCGGTAAAAACATTCAGTACTTC
TRBJ1-1,-,-,TRBV4-3,CASSQDRHQGLLF,TGCGCCAGCAGCCAAGATAGGCACCAAGGACTCCTCTTT
TRBJ1-1,TRBD1,-,TRBV11-2,CASSLGRGPEAFF,TGTGCCAGCAGCTTAGGGAGGGGGCCTGAAGCTTTCTTT
TRBJ1-4,TRBD1,-,TRBV6-5,CASSSDRVGF,TGTGCCAGCAGCTCGGACAGGGTGGGTTTT
TRBJ1-2,-,-,TRBV5-6,CASGAGLNLNYGYTF,TGTGCCAGCGGTGCAGGGTTGAATCTTAACTATGGCTACACCTTC
TRBJ2-1,-,-,TRBV5-6,CASSLALHEQFF,TGTGCCAGCAGCTTGGCCCTTCATGAGCAGTTCTTC
TRBJ2-7,-,few,TRBV18,CASSPPGSPYEQYF,TGTGCCAGCTCACCTCCGGGGTCTCCCTACGAGCAGTACTTC
TRBJ2-1,TRBD2,once,TRBV6-5,CASRGGGGSYNEQFF,TGTGCCAGCAGGGGCGGGGGAGGCTCCTACAATGAGCAGTTCTTC
TRBJ2-7,TRBD1,-,TRBV7-2,CASSLAIRGQGRTYEQYF,TGTGCCAGCAGCTTAGCTATTAGGGGACAGGGGCGAACCTACGAGCAGTACTTC
TRBJ1-6,TRBD1,-,TRBV27,CASSFMETGNSPLHF,TGTGCCAGCAGTTTTATGGAGACAGGGAATTCACCCCTCCACTTT
TRBJ2-1,TRBD2,-,TRBV9,CASSVVWGRENEQFF,TGTGCCAGCAGCGTAGTATGGGGGAGGGAAAATGAGCAGTTCTTC
TRBJ2-1,TRBD1,-,TRBV5-6,CASSPRTGGNEQFF,TGTGCCAGCAGCCCACGGACAGGGGGCAATGAGCAGTTCTTC
TRBJ2-2,-,-,TRBV6-1,CASSVERRNTGELFF,TGTGCCAGCAGTGTGGAGCGGCGAAACACCGGGGAGCTGTTTTTT
TRBJ2-2,TRBD2,-,TRBV7-3,CASRRGKHTGELFF,TGTGCCAGCAGGCGGGGGAAGCACACCGGGGAGCTGTTTTTT
TRBJ1-2,-,-,TRBV28,CASSLVGSGLILGYTF,TGTGCCAGCAGTTTGGTTGGGTCAGGGTTGATTCTTGGCTACACCTTC
TRBJ1-2,-,once,TRBV7-3,CASRPDDRSSYGYTF,TGTGCCAGCAGGCCGGACGACAGGAGTAGCTATGGCTACACCTTC
TRBJ2-1,TRBD1,-,TRBV9,CASSVVGQALNEQFF,TGTGCCAGCAGCGTAGTCGGACAGGCTCTAAATGAGCAGTTCTTC